This paragraph reports one T cell receptor beta chain. Its antigen is still unknown. The CDR3 has 14 residues. CDR1 and CDR2 (germline): MNHEY, SMNVEV (reference sequence). V lost 4 bases and J 2 bases, leaving 11 bases between the germline ends. The entry originates in a study of cytomegalovirus exposure and HLA in healthy donors. PCR amplification relied on 60 Vbeta primers (plus 13 Jbeta primers). Data came from immunoSEQ multiplex PCR; TCRdb stores just in-frame clones and leaves some out. The sample has about 140,000 clones, less than 85% seen once. Study-level points and caveats: Among TCR beta chains, those listed as cytomegalovirus-associated numbered some 170.

The TCR originated in a man aged 40-50 years in good health and CMV-seronegative. The chain carries TRBV27 and TRBJ1-2; perhaps TRBD1 as D (6 bases). Sequencing was done on a sample of PBMCs. The CDR3 loop reads CASSSGVTNYGYTF. The CDR3 region has the DNA TGTGCCAGCAGTTCAGGGGTAACGAACTATGGCTACACCTTC.